Listed below are T cell receptor beta chains from one sample, sequenced in a study of CD8 T cells in ankylosing spondylitis. Each CDR3 protein is one row after TCRdb ran MiXCR on the 5' RACE reads. The repertoire holds about 420,000 distinct CDR3 sequences, with 20% to 25% as singletons. The sequenced material came from blood, either unsorted or a sorted T cell fraction (not recorded which). The receptors derive from a male donor with ankylosing spondylitis. Each CDR3 is given with its conserved first and last residue. The order of the fields is J gene, clone size, D gene, V gene, CDR3 protein, CDR3 DNA. D genes are given only for firm matches. Clone size is not always given. Where it is, it says once, few, many or a class for expanded clones.

TRBJ1-1	few	TRBD1	TRBV3-1	CASSQLGTVEAFF	TGTGCCAGCAGCCAACTTGGGACAGTTGAAGCTTTCTTT
TRBJ2-1	NA	NA	TRBV19	CASARTAYNEQFF	TGTGCCAGTGCGCGGACCGCCTACAATGAGCAGTTCTTC
TRBJ2-1	NA	NA	TRBV11-2	CASEGTHNEQFF	TGTGCCAGTGAAGGGACCCACAATGAGCAGTTCTTC
TRBJ1-2	NA	NA	TRBV5-1	CASSLDGTSPYGYTF	TGCGCCAGCAGCTTGGACGGCACAAGTCCCTATGGCTACACCTTC
TRBJ2-7	few	NA	TRBV7-2	CASSLIRGSASYEQYF	TGTGCCAGCAGCCTTATCAGGGGTTCGGCCTCCTACGAGCAGTACTTC
TRBJ2-7	few	TRBD2	TRBV6-2/TRBV6-3	CASRALGLAEGAYEQYF	TGTGCCAGCAGAGCCCTTGGACTAGCGGAGGGGGCCTACGAGCAGTACTTC
TRBJ2-7	few	NA	TRBV5-1	CASSLGDNKFYEQYF	TGCGCCAGCAGCTTGGGGGACAATAAATTTTACGAGCAGTACTTC
TRBJ2-1	few	NA	TRBV6-1	CASSDGPGAYNEQFF	TGTGCCAGCAGTGATGGGCCGGGAGCCTACAATGAGCAGTTCTTC
TRBJ2-2	many	NA	TRBV4-3	CASSQDWLGGELFF	TGCGCCAGCAGCCAAGACTGGCTGGGCGGGGAGCTGTTTTTT
TRBJ2-3	NA	NA	TRBV2	CASTLTGGPSTDTQYF	TGTGCCAGCACCCTGACTGGCGGTCCTAGCACAGATACGCAGTATTTT
TRBJ2-7	few	NA	TRBV6-1	CASSKDQGVVNEQYF	TGTGCCAGCAGTAAGGACCAGGGAGTTGTAAACGAGCAGTACTTC
TRBJ2-3	few	NA	TRBV25-1	CASSPWGPDTQYF	TGTGCCAGTTCCCCCTGGGGCCCAGATACGCAGTATTTT
TRBJ2-5	few	TRBD1	TRBV6-2/TRBV6-3	CASSYIRGQETQYF	TGTGCCAGCAGTTACATCAGGGGGCAAGAGACCCAGTACTTC
TRBJ1-3	few	NA	TRBV14	CASSQDRIPGNTIYF	TGTGCCAGCAGCCAAGATAGGATACCTGGAAACACCATATATTTT
TRBJ2-3	NA	NA	TRBV10-3	CAITGGSTDTQYF	TGTGCCATCACGGGCGGGAGCACAGATACGCAGTATTTT
TRBJ2-7	NA	NA	TRBV20-1	CSASPGHSYEQYF	TGCAGTGCATCGCCGGGACATAGCTACGAGCAGTACTTC
TRBJ2-7	few	TRBD2	TRBV7-2	CASSLGAGGWYEQYF	TGTGCCAGCAGCTTAGGTGCGGGAGGTTGGTACGAGCAGTACTTC
TRBJ2-1	many	NA	TRBV12-3/TRBV12-4	CASSRTGSYNEQFF	TGTGCCAGCAGCCGCACGGGATCCTACAATGAGCAGTTCTTC
TRBJ1-1	few	TRBD1	TRBV12-3/TRBV12-4	CASSFRTGEAFF	TGTGCCAGCAGTTTCCGGACAGGGGAAGCTTTCTTT
TRBJ2-3	few	TRBD2	TRBV6-1	CASSEQAGGPDTQYF	TGTGCCAGCAGTGAACAAGCGGGAGGGCCGGATACGCAGTATTTT
TRBJ2-5	NA	NA	TRBV7-2	CASSSGATVETQYF	TGTGCCAGCAGCTCCGGGGCCACGGTAGAGACCCAGTACTTC
TRBJ1-4	NA	TRBD1	TRBV7-9	CASSLTGVGEKLFF	TGTGCCAGCAGCCTCACAGGGGTTGGGGAAAAACTGTTTTTT
TRBJ2-1	few	TRBD1	TRBV29-1	CSVMDRGHEQFF	TGCAGCGTCATGGACAGGGGCCATGAGCAGTTCTTC
TRBJ2-7	NA	NA	TRBV9	CASSVDGKDSDEQYF	TGTGCCAGCAGCGTAGATGGAAAGGATAGCGACGAGCAGTACTTC
TRBJ1-5	few	NA	TRBV24-1	CATSEGGRLSNQPQHF	TGTGCCACCAGTGAGGGGGGGCGTTTAAGCAATCAGCCCCAGCATTTT
TRBJ1-5	NA	NA	TRBV6-2/TRBV6-3	CASGDRPYQPQHF	TGTGCCAGCGGTGACAGGCCATATCAGCCCCAGCATTTT
TRBJ2-2	few	NA	TRBV25-1	CASSDRGQGGELFF	TGTGCCAGCAGTGACCGGGGGCAGGGCGGGGAGCTGTTTTTT